This T cell receptor beta chain stems from a study of regulatory T cells in long-lasting Graves disease. Study-wide points: Sharing of public clonotypes was greater in persistent patients (approximately 2,700) than in new patients (around 890).

As concerns this clonotype: What it recognizes is unknown.

Arm-PCR of CDR3 regions and iRepertoire HTBI primers were the basis on which TCR beta libraries were built. MiXCR, run by TCRdb on the multiplex PCR reads, gives a single entry per CDR3 protein. The sample lists 680,000 or so distinct CDR3 sequences; around 15% were seen once. Sample time point: newly diagnosed GD, antithyroid drugs for less than 3 months. Construction of the TCR library relied on RNA isolated from PBMCs. The sample was also linked to a second study, of T cells in Graves' hyperthyroidism and ophthalmopathy.

The source material was peripheral blood mononuclear cells (PBMCs), sampled at new diagnosis, from a patient treated with antithyroid drugs. The TCR sequence derives from a woman in her twenties or thirties with Graves disease.

CDR3 loop: CATEDRIEQFF. CDR3 DNA: TGTGCCACCGAGGACAGAATTGAGCAGTTCTTC. J is TRBJ2-1 and V is TRBV19; D perhaps matches TRBD1 (6 bases). The CDR3 spans 11 residues. CDR1 and CDR2 (germline): LNHDA, SQIVND (reference sequence). V was shortened by 10 bases and J by 9 bases, with 13 bases between the two germline ends.